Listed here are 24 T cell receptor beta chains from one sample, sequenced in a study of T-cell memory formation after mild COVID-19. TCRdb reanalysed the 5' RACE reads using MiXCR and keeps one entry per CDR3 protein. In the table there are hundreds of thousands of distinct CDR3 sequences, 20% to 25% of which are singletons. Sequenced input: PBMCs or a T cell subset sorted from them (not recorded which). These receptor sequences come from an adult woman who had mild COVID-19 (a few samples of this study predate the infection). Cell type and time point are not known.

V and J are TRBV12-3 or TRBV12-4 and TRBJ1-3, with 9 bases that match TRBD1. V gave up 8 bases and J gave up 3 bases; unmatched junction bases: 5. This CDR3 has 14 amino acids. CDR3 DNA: TGTGCCAGCGATACAGGGGGCTATGGAAACACCATATATTTT. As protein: CASDTGGYGNTIYF.

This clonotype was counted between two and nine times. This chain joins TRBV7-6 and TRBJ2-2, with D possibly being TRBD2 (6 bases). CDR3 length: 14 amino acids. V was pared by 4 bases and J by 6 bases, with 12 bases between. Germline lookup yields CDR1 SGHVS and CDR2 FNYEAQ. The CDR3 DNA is TGTGCCAGCAGCTCCGTAACTAGCTCCGGGGAGCTGTTTTTT. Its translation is CASSSVTSSGELFF.

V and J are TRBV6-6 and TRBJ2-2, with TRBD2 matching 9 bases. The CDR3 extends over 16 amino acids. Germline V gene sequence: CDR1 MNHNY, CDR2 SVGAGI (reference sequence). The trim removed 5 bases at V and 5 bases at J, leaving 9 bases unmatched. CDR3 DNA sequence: TGTGCCAGCAGTAAAATTAGCGGGAGTAGGACCGGGGAGCTGTTTTTT. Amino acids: CASSKISGSRTGELFF.

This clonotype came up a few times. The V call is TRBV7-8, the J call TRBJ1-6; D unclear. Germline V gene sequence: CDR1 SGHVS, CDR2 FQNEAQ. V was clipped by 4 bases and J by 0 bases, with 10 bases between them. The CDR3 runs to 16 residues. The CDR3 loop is CASSSGLGSYNSPLHF. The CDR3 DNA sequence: TGTGCCAGCAGCTCCGGACTAGGCTCCTATAATTCACCCCTCCACTTT.

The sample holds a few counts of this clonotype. Here the CDR3 reads CASSEFRTSDTDTQYF. The DNA of the CDR3 is TGTGCCAGCAGTGAATTCCGGACTAGCGACACAGATACGCAGTATTTT. This rearrangement joins TRBV25-1 to TRBJ2-3, with 9 bases matching TRBD2. The CDR3 runs 16 residues. Germline V gene data show CDR1 as MGHDK and CDR2 as SYGVNS. Germline trimming cut 1 base from V and 2 bases from J; bases unmatched to any gene: 4.

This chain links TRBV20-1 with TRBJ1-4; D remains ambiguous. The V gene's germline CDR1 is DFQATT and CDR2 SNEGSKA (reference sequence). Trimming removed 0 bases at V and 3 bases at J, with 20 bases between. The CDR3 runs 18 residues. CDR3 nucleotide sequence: TGCAGTGCTAGAGATTTACACGGAAGGGTGGAGTCTAATGAAAAACTGTTTTTT. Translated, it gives CSARDLHGRVESNEKLFF.

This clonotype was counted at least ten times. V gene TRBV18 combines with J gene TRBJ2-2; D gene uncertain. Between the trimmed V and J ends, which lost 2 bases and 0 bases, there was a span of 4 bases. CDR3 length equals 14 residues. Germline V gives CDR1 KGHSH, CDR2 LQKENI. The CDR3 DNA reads TGTGCCAGCTCACCAGGGGCGAACACCGGGGAGCTGTTTTTT. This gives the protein CASSPGANTGELFF.

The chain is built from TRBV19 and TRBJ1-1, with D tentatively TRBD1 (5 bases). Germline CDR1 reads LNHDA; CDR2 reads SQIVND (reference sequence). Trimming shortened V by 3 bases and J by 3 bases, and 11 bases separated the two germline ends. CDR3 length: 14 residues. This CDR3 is CASSIGGVDTEAFF. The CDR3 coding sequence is TGTGCCAGTAGTATTGGGGGGGTGGACACTGAAGCTTTCTTT.

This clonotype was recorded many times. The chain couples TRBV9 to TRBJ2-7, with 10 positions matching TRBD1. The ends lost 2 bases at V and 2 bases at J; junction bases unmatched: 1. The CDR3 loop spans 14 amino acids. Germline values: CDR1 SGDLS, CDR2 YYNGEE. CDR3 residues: CASSVGQGAYEQYF. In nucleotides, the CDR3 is TGTGCCAGCAGCGTCGGACAGGGGGCCTACGAGCAGTACTTC. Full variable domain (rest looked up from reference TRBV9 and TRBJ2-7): DSGVTQTPKHLITATGQRVTLRCSPRSGDLSVYWYQQSLDQGLQFLIQYYNGEERAKGNILERFSAQQFPDLHSELNLSSLELGDSALYFCASSVGQGAYEQYFGPGTRLTVT.

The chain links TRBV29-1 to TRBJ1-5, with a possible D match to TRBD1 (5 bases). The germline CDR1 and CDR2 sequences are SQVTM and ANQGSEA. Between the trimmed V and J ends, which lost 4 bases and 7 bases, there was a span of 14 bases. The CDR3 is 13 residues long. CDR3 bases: TGCAGCGTTGCCCTCGGAGGGGACCAGCCCCAGCATTTT. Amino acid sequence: CSVALGGDQPQHF.

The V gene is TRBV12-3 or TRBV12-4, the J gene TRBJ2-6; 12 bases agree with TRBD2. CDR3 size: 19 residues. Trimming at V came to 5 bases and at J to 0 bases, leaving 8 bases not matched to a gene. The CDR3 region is CASSPGTSGSSSGANVLTF. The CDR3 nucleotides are TGTGCCAGCAGTCCCGGGACTAGCGGGTCTAGCTCTGGGGCCAACGTCCTGACTTTC.

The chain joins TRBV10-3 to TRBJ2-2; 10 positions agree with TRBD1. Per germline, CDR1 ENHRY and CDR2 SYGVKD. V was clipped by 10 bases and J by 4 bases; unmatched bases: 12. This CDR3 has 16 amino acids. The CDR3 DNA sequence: TGTGCCACCTGGGACAGGGGCCTCCCTGGCACCGGGGAGCTGTTTTTT. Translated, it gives CATWDRGLPGTGELFF.

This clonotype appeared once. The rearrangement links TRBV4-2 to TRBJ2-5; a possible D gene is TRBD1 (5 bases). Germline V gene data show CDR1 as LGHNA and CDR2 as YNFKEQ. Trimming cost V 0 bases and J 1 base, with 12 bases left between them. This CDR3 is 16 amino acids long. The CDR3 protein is CASSQDPAGIQETQYF. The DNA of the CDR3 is TGTGCCAGCAGCCAAGATCCGGCAGGGATCCAAGAGACCCAGTACTTC.

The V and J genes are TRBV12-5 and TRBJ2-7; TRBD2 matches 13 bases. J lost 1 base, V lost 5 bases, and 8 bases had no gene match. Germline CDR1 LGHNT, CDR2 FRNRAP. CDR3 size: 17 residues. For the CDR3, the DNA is TGTGCTAGTGGTGACCAACTAGCGGGAGGGAATTCCTACGAGCAGTACTTC. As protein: CASGDQLAGGNSYEQYF.

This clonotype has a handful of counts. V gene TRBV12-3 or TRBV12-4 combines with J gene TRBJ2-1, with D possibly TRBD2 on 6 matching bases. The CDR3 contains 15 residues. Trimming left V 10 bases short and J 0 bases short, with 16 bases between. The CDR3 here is CATSSGTGSYNEQFF. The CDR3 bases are TGTGCCACTAGCTCCGGGACTGGCTCCTACAATGAGCAGTTCTTC.

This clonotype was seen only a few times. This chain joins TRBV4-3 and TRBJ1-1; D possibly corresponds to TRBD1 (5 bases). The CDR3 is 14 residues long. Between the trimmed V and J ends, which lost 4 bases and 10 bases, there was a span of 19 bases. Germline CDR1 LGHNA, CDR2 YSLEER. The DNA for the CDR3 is TGCGCCAGCAGCCCGACATACTCAGGGTCGGTAGCTTTCTTT. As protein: CASSPTYSGSVAFF.

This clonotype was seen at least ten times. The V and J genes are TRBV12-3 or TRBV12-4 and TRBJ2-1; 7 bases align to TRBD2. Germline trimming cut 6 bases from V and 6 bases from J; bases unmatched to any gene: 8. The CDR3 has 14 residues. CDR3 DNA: TGTGCCAGCAGGTCTAGCGGCGCCGCCAATGAGCAGTTCTTC. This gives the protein CASRSSGAANEQFF.

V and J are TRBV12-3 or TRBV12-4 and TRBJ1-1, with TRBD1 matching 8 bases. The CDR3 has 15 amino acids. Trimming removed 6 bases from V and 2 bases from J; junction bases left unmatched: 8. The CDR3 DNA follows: TGTGCCAGCAGACCGAGGACAGGGCTAAACACTGAAGCTTTCTTT. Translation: CASRPRTGLNTEAFF.

The CDR3 DNA follows: TGTGCCAGCAGCGCCACTAGCCGGGACCTTCGATTCTTC. This codes for CASSATSRDLRFF. The chain carries TRBV9 and TRBJ2-1, with a weak D call TRBD2 (6 bases). Germline V gives CDR1 SGDLS, CDR2 YYNGEE. Trimming cost V 3 bases and J 16 bases, with 20 bases left between them. The CDR3 has 13 residues.

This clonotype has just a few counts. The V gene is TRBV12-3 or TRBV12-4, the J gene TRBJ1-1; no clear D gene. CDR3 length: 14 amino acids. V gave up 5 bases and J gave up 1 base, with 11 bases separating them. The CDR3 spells CASSPRGANTEAFF. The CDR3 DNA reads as TGTGCCAGCAGTCCCCGGGGAGCGAACACTGAAGCTTTCTTT.

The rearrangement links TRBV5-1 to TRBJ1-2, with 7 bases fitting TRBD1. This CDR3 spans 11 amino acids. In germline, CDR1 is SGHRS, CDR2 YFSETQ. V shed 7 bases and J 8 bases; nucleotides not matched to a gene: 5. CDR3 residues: CASLGGGGYTF. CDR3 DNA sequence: TGCGCCAGCTTAGGAGGGGGCGGCTACACCTTC.

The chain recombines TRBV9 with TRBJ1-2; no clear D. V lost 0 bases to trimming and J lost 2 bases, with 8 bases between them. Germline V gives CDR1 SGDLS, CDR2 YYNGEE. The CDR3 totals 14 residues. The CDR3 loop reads CASSVATENYGYTF. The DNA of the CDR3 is TGTGCCAGCAGCGTAGCAACGGAGAACTATGGCTACACCTTC.

The CDR3 DNA is TGCGCCAGCACCTTAAGCGCGGGACAGCCTAGCACAGATACGCAGTATTTT. Its protein is CASTLSAGQPSTDTQYF. The chain is built from TRBV4-1 and TRBJ2-3; possible D gene TRBD1, 7 bases. Germline V gene sequence: CDR1 MGHRA, CDR2 YSYEKL. V was cut by 7 bases and J by 0 bases, with 20 bases left in between. CDR3 size: 17 residues.

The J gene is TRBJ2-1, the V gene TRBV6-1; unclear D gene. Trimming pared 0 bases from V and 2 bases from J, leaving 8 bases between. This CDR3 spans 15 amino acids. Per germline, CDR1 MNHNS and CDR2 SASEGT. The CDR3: CASSEAQWTYNEQFF. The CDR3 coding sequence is TGTGCCAGCAGTGAAGCTCAGTGGACCTACAATGAGCAGTTCTTC.